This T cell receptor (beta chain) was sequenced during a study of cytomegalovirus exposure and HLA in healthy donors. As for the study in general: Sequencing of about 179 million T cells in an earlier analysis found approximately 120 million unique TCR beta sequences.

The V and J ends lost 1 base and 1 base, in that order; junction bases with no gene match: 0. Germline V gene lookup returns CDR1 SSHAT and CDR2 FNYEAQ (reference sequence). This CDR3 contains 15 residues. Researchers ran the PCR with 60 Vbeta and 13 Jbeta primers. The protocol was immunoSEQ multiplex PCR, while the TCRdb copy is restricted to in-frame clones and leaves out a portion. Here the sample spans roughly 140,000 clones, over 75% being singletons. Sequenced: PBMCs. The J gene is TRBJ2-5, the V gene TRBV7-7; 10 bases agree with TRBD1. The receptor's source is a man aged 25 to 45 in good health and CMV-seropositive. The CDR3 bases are TGTGCCAGCAGCTTAGGGACAGGGGGCCAAGAGACCCAGTACTTC. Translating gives CASSLGTGGQETQYF.